Listed below are T cell receptor beta chains from one sample, sequenced in a study of neurological immune-mediated disorders. TCRdb re-called the 5' RACE reads with MiXCR, one entry per CDR3 protein. Of tens of thousands of distinct CDR3 sequences listed, about 10% are singletons. Sequenced input: PBMCs. These receptors were collected from a young man in good health. The CDR3 runs from the conserved cysteine through the conserved F or W. The D gene is left open where the match is weak. The listing skips clone size in some rows; elsewhere it reads once, few, many or a size class.

size	V	J	D	DNA	CDR3
.	TRBV7-2	TRBJ2-3	TRBD2	TGTGCCAGCAGCTTGGCGAGCGGGAGGCAAGATACGCAGTATTTT	CASSLASGRQDTQYF
.	TRBV18	TRBJ2-7	.	TGTGCCAGCTCACCAATTGCAGGCAGCTCCTACGAGCAGTACTTC	CASSPIAGSSYEQYF
many	TRBV20-1	TRBJ2-7	.	TGCAGTGCTAGAGCGGGAGCCCCCTACGAGCAGTACTTC	CSARAGAPYEQYF
many	TRBV5-1	TRBJ2-1	TRBD2	TGCGCCAGCAACCCTAGCGGGAGTATAAATGACAATGAGCAGTTCTTC	CASNPSGSINDNEQFF
.	TRBV29-1	TRBJ2-2	.	TGCAGCGTTGAAGAAAGCAACGGGGAGCTGTTTTTT	CSVEESNGELFF
many	TRBV7-3	TRBJ2-1	TRBD2	TGTGCCAGCAGCTTAGCGCCGACTAGCGGGGGGCAGTTCTTC	CASSLAPTSGGQFF
many	TRBV5-1	TRBJ1-1	TRBD1	TGCGCCAGCAGCTTGGTATTGTTACAGGGGGCCACTGAAGCTTTCTTT	CASSLVLLQGATEAFF
many	TRBV12-3/TRBV12-4	TRBJ2-7	.	TGTGCCAGCAGTTTATCTCAGGGCAACTACGAGCAGTACTTC	CASSLSQGNYEQYF
.	TRBV29-1	TRBJ2-7	TRBD1	TGCAGCGCAGATGACAGGGGGGGGTACGAGCAGTACTTC	CSADDRGGYEQYF
many	TRBV5-1	TRBJ2-3	.	TGCGCCAGCAGCACGTATCAGGGCCCAGATACGCAGTATTTT	CASSTYQGPDTQYF
few	TRBV12-3/TRBV12-4	TRBJ2-7	TRBD2	TGTGCCAGCAGTTTCAGACTAGCGGGAGGACCCTACGAGCAGTACTTC	CASSFRLAGGPYEQYF
.	TRBV5-1	TRBJ2-7	.	TGCGCCAGCAGCCAGGGGACTACCGGCCCCCTAGAGCAGTACTTC	CASSQGTTGPLEQYF
many	TRBV27	TRBJ2-5	.	TGTGCCAGCAGTTTAGGCTCAGGGGTGAAAGAGACCCAGTACTTC	CASSLGSGVKETQYF
many	TRBV5-1	TRBJ2-2	TRBD1	TGCGCCAGCAGCTGGCCCGGGACAGCGAACACCGGGGAGCTGTTTTTT	CASSWPGTANTGELFF
.	TRBV5-5	TRBJ2-7	.	.	CASSPFGTGTHEQHF
many	TRBV4-1	TRBJ2-2	.	TGCGCCAGCAGCCAGGTTGGAGACAGGAGGAACACCGGGGAGCTGTTTTTT	CASSQVGDRRNTGELFF
many	TRBV3-1	TRBJ2-3	TRBD2	TGTGCCAGCAGCCAAGATGGGGGACTAGCGGGAGGGCCCGGGGAAGATACGCAGTATTTT	CASSQDGGLAGGPGEDTQYF
many	TRBV24-1	TRBJ2-2	TRBD2	TGTGCCACCAGTGATCCTAGCGGGAGACCCACCGGGGAGCTGTTTTTT	CATSDPSGRPTGELFF
.	TRBV25-1	TRBJ2-1	.	TGTGCCAACAGCTTCGACTCCCCCTACAATGAGCAGTTCTTC	CANSFDSPYNEQFF
many	TRBV7-2	TRBJ2-2	.	TGTGCCAGCAGCTTAGTTGCAATGCCGAGCGAGCTGTTTTTT	CASSLVAMPSELFF
many	TRBV20-1	TRBJ2-7	.	TGCAGTGCTATCGGGGCGGGCGAGCAGTACTTC	CSAIGAGEQYF
many	TRBV4-1	TRBJ2-5	.	TGCGCCAGCAGCCATCCCGACAGGCAAATTCGGGAGACCCAGTACTTC	CASSHPDRQIRETQYF
many	TRBV29-1	TRBJ1-2	.	TGCAGCGTTGAACCAAAGTCCCGGGGCTTAACCTATGGCTACACCTTC	CSVEPKSRGLTYGYTF
many	TRBV5-1	TRBJ2-1	.	TGCGCCAGCAGCTTGGATCAGGGCCCGAGCTCCTACAATGAGCAGTTCTTC	CASSLDQGPSSYNEQFF
.	TRBV7-9	TRBJ2-5	TRBD2	TGTGCCAGCAGCTTAGGAACTGGACTAGCGGGGCAAGAGACCCAGTACTTC	CASSLGTGLAGQETQYF
many	TRBV5-1	TRBJ2-7	.	TGCGCCAGCAGCTTGGGACAGAGATACGAGCAGTACTTC	CASSLGQRYEQYF
.	TRBV20-1	TRBJ2-2	.	TGCAGTGCGACAGGCAACACCGGGGAGCTGTTTTTC	CSATGNTGELFF
many	TRBV6-5	TRBJ2-2	TRBD1	TGTGCCAGCAGTTACCCGCTCGTACCGGGACAGGGGTCCACCGGGGAGCTGTTTTTT	CASSYPLVPGQGSTGELFF
many	TRBV5-6	TRBJ2-3	.	TGTGCCAGCAGCTTGTACGTATCAGATACGCAGTATTTT	CASSLYVSDTQYF
many	TRBV3-1	TRBJ2-3	TRBD1	TGTGCCAGCAGCCTCCGACAGGGACCAGATACGCAGTATTTT	CASSLRQGPDTQYF
many	TRBV2	TRBJ2-5	TRBD1	TGTGCCAGCAGAGATAGACAGGGGGAGACCCAGTACTTC	CASRDRQGETQYF
few	TRBV19	TRBJ1-5	.	TGTGCCAGTAGTATGGGTGGTAGCAATCAGCCCCAGCATTTT	CASSMGGSNQPQHF
many	TRBV10-3	TRBJ2-2	TRBD1	TGTGCCATCAGTGTACAGGGGGCCGGGGAGCTGTTTTTT	CAISVQGAGELFF